A single sample gave rise to the 19 T cell receptor beta chains below, sequenced in a study of T-cell memory formation after mild COVID-19. TCRdb reprocessed the 5' RACE reads with MiXCR, giving one entry per CDR3 protein. Of 170,000 or so distinct CDR3 sequences in the sample, around 30% were seen once. Sequencing used PBMCs or a T cell subset sorted from them (not recorded which). The receptors come from an adult woman who had mild COVID-19 (a few samples of this study predate the infection). Cell type and time point are not known.

The CDR3 nucleotides read TGTGCCAGCAGCTTTCAGGCGGGGGCTGGGGCCAACGTCCTGACTTTC. It specifies CASSFQAGAGANVLTF. V usage is TRBV7-6 and J usage is TRBJ2-6; 7 nucleotides match TRBD2. Germline trimming cut 3 bases from V and 2 bases from J; bases unmatched to any gene: 4. The germline V gene has CDR1 SGHVS and CDR2 FNYEAQ. The CDR3 has 16 amino acids.

The CDR3 loop is CASSSSPVDEQFF. The CDR3 nucleotides are TGTGCCAGCAGTTCCTCTCCGGTTGATGAGCAGTTCTTC. The chain employs TRBV6-6 and TRBJ2-1; D unresolved. The CDR3 extends over 13 amino acids. V was trimmed by 4 bases and J by 8 bases, leaving 12 bases between them. Germline loops: CDR1 MNHNY, CDR2 SVGAGI (reference sequence).

This clonotype was counted only a few times. The J gene is TRBJ2-7, the V gene TRBV7-2; D is unresolved. Germline-derived CDR1 and CDR2 are SGHTA and FQGNSA. This CDR3 spans 11 amino acids. Trimming shortened V by 2 bases and J by 6 bases, and 5 bases separated the two germline ends. CDR3 nucleotide sequence: TGTGCCAGCAGCTTACTTTCCGAGCAGTACTTC. Its translation: CASSLLSEQYF.

This clonotype turned up a few times. The rearrangement uses TRBV6-4 and TRBJ2-3, with D maybe TRBD2 (5 bases). CDR1 MRHNA and CDR2 SNTAGT come from the germline V gene. The CDR3 runs 13 residues. Between the trimmed V and J ends, which lost 5 bases and 7 bases, there was a span of 13 bases. In DNA, the CDR3 is TGTGCCAGCAGTCCCCCCGGACTCAATACGCAGTATTTT. It yields the protein CASSPPGLNTQYF.

This clonotype was seen a single time. The chain uses TRBV20-1 and TRBJ2-3, with 10 bases fitting TRBD1. CDR1 and CDR2 from the germline V gene are DFQATT and SNEGSKA (reference sequence). The ends lost 5 bases at V and 2 bases at J; junction bases unmatched: 7. The CDR3 loop spans 15 amino acids. The CDR3 DNA follows: TGCAGTGCTTGCGACAGGGGGCAGGACACAGATACGCAGTATTTT. Residues: CSACDRGQDTDTQYF.

This clonotype was detected only a few times. The chain combines TRBV27 with TRBJ2-3; a possible D gene is TRBD1 (6 bases). From germline, CDR1 is MNHEY and CDR2 SMNVEV (reference sequence). This CDR3 spans 13 amino acids. V was shortened by 0 bases and J by 7 bases, with 8 bases between the two germline ends. This CDR3 reads CASSLSQGYTQYF. CDR3 sequence (DNA): TGTGCCAGCAGTTTATCACAGGGATATACGCAGTATTTT.

V gene TRBV3-1 combines with J gene TRBJ2-1; D unresolved. The CDR3 has 17 residues. V lost 1 base, J lost 6 bases, and 19 bases lay in between. In germline, CDR1 is LGHDT, CDR2 YNNKEL (reference sequence). CDR3 region: CASSQAGLLSPRNEQFF. In DNA form, the CDR3 reads TGTGCCAGCAGCCAAGCGGGTCTTTTGTCGCCACGCAATGAGCAGTTCTTC.

This clonotype has just a few counts. This sequence joins TRBV7-2 and TRBJ2-7; 8 positions match TRBD2. The junction had 12 bases not matched to a gene; V was cut back by 7 bases and J by 4 bases. Germline CDR1 SGHTA, CDR2 FQGNSA. The CDR3 contains 15 residues. DNA of the CDR3: TGTGCCAGCATCCTCCGAGCGGGGGCGGATTACGAGCAGTACTTC. Translated: CASILRAGADYEQYF.

This clonotype turned up a few times. The CDR3 is CASSLYAPAGRTDTQYF. Here the CDR3 DNA reads TGTGCCAGCAGCCTGTACGCCCCCGCGGGGCGCACAGATACGCAGTATTTT. The gene calls are TRBV6-5 and TRBJ2-3; D is possibly TRBD2 (6 bases). This CDR3 spans 17 amino acids. CDR1 and CDR2 (germline): MNHEY, SVGAGI. The ends were cut back, 6 bases at V and 1 base at J, with 20 bases in the middle.

V gene TRBV24-1 combines with J gene TRBJ2-7; D gene uncertain. Trimming took 3 bases from V and 1 from J, leaving 6 bases between them. The CDR3 runs 13 residues. Germline loops: CDR1 KGHDR, CDR2 SFDVKD. In nucleotides, the CDR3 is TGTGCCACCAGTGATCCCGGGTCCTACGAGCAGTACTTC. Its translation is CATSDPGSYEQYF.

The rearrangement uses TRBV7-9 and TRBJ1-1; the D is unclear. V dropped 6 bases and J dropped 8 bases, with 16 bases sitting between them. CDR3 length: 13 amino acids. Germline CDR1 SEHNR, CDR2 FQNEAQ (reference sequence). CDR3 protein: CASSPVSRPEAFF. The DNA of the CDR3 is TGTGCCAGCAGTCCCGTAAGTCGGCCGGAAGCTTTCTTT.

The chain uses TRBV5-5 and TRBJ2-7; D is uncertain. CDR1 is SGHKS, CDR2 YYEKEE, per germline (reference sequence). Trimming shortened V by 7 bases and J by 7 bases, and 18 bases separated the two germline ends. The length of the CDR3 is 13 residues. CDR3 nucleotides: TGTGCCAGCGCCCGTAACGGCGCTGGGGAGCAGTACTTC. Its translation: CASARNGAGEQYF.

J is TRBJ2-7 and V is TRBV7-2; D unclear. V dropped 5 bases and J dropped 2 bases, with 13 bases sitting between them. This CDR3 has 14 residues. In germline, CDR1 is SGHTA, CDR2 FQGNSA. CDR3 coding DNA: TGTGCCAGCAGCCCGCACTGGGTAACCTACGAGCAGTACTTC. It yields the protein CASSPHWVTYEQYF.

The chain is built from TRBV6-6 and TRBJ2-3, with D possibly TRBD1 on 5 matching bases. The CDR3 contains 14 residues. Trimming stripped 8 bases from V and 10 bases from J, with 22 bases between. Germline-derived CDR1 and CDR2 are MNHNY and SVGAGI (reference sequence). CDR3 loop: CASRLDVGPHAQYF. The CDR3 nucleotides read TGTGCCAGCCGCCTTGATGTGGGGCCCCACGCGCAGTATTTT.

The chain recombines TRBV25-1 with TRBJ2-7, with 9 bases aligning to TRBD1. Unmatched junction bases numbered 8, after V lost 5 bases and J lost 0 bases. The CDR3 contains 16 residues. Germline V gene lookup returns CDR1 MGHDK and CDR2 SYGVNS. CDR3 coding DNA: TGTGCCAGCAGTCCCTCGGCGGGACAGGGCTCCTACGAGCAGTACTTC. Translated: CASSPSAGQGSYEQYF.

The table lists this clonotype with a few counts. This chain uses TRBV5-1 with TRBJ1-1; TRBD1 aligns across 7 bases. This CDR3 has 13 amino acids. V gave up 0 bases and J gave up 6 bases; unmatched junction bases: 2. Germline V gene data show CDR1 as SGHRS and CDR2 as YFSETQ. CDR3 amino acids: CASSLGTGAEAFF. The CDR3 bases are TGCGCCAGCAGCTTGGGAACAGGGGCTGAAGCTTTCTTT.

This clonotype occurred a few times. The chain is built from TRBV5-1 and TRBJ2-2; D perhaps matches TRBD2 (5 bases). This CDR3 region has 14 residues. V was shortened by 5 bases and J by 2 bases, with 10 bases between the two germline ends. From germline, CDR1 is SGHRS and CDR2 YFSETQ. As DNA, the CDR3 is TGCGCCAGCAGGATCGAGGGAAACACCGGGGAGCTGTTTTTT. It yields the protein CASRIEGNTGELFF.

This clonotype was counted many times. The gene calls are TRBV3-1 and TRBJ2-2; D may match TRBD1 or TRBD2 (5 bases each). CDR3 length: 14 amino acids. From germline, CDR1 is LGHDT and CDR2 YNNKEL (reference sequence). Trimming left V 9 bases short and J 2 bases short, with 13 bases between. CDR3 in DNA: TGTGCCAGTCAGCGAGGGGTCAACACCGGGGAGCTGTTTTTT. This gives the protein CASQRGVNTGELFF.

The table lists this clonotype with a few counts. V usage is TRBV27 and J usage is TRBJ2-5, with no clear D. V was shortened by 5 bases and J by 5 bases, with 12 bases between the two germline ends. The CDR3 has 13 residues. CDR1 and CDR2 from the germline V gene are MNHEY and SMNVEV (reference sequence). CDR3 nucleotide sequence: TGTGCCAGCAGTCCCTCAAGGTGGGAGACCCAGTACTTC. Amino acid sequence: CASSPSRWETQYF.